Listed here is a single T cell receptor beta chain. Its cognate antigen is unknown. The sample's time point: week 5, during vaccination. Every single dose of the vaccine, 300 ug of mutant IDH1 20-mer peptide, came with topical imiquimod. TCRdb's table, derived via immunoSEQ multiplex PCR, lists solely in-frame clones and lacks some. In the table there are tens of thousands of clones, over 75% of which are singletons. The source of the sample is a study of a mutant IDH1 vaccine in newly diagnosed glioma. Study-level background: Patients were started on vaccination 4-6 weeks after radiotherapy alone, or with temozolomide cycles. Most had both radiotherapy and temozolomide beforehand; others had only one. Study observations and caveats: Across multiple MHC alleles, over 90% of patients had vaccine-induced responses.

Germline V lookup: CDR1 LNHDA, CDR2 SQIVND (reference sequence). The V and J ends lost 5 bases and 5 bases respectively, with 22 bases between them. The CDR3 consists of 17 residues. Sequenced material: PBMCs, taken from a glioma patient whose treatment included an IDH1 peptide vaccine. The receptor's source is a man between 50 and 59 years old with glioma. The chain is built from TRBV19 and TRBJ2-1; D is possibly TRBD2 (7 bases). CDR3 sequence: CASSPRRGGSIHNEQFF. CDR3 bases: TGTGCCAGTAGTCCCCGGAGGGGGGGCTCAATTCACAATGAGCAGTTCTTC. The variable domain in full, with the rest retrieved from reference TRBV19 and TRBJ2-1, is DGGITQSPKYLFRKEGQNVTLSCEQNLNHDAMYWYRQDPGQGLRLIYYSQIVNDFQKGDIAEGYSVSREKKESFPLTVTSAQKNPTAFYLCASSPRRGGSIHNEQFFGPGTRLTVL.